The 23 T cell receptor beta chains given below trace back to one sample, sequenced in a study of OX40 agonist ivuxolimab in advanced cancers. Profiling relied on immunoSEQ multiplex PCR, and the TCRdb table lists in-frame clones only, not all of them. Among around 70,000 clones, around 85% were seen once, and the ten largest hold around 1.8%. Sequences were derived from CD4+ or CD8+ T cells sorted from blood, sampled in a trial of the OX40 agonist ivuxolimab. The receptors were sampled from an adult with an advanced solid tumor such as melanoma, head and neck, liver or kidney cancer.

V usage is TRBV11-3 and J usage is TRBJ2-2; the D is unclear. Per the germline V gene, CDR1 is SGHNT and CDR2 is YENEEA. The CDR3 is 13 residues long. V gave up 2 bases and J gave up 6 bases, with 7 bases separating them. The CDR3 region is CASSLRQAGELFF. CDR3 in DNA: TGTGCCAGCAGCTTACGGCAGGCCGGGGAGCTGTTTTTT.

The chain recombines TRBV7-9 with TRBJ1-1; no definite D call. Germline V CDR1 and CDR2: SEHNR, FQNEAQ (reference sequence). The CDR3 is made up of 15 amino acids. The V and J ends lost 7 bases and 1 base respectively, with 16 bases between them. The CDR3, as DNA: TGTGCCAGCACCCCAATGATGGGAAAGAACACTGAAGCTTTCTTT. It codes for CASTPMMGKNTEAFF.

V and J are TRBV5-4 and TRBJ2-5; D call uncertain. Germline values: CDR1 SGHNT, CDR2 YYREEE (reference sequence). This CDR3 is built from 14 residues. Trimming shortened V by 0 bases and J by 1 base, and 7 bases separated the two germline ends. The chain's CDR3 is CASSLGPIQETQYF. In DNA, the CDR3 is TGTGCCAGCAGCTTGGGACCGATCCAAGAGACCCAGTACTTC.

This rearrangement joins TRBV2 to TRBJ2-5; D perhaps matches TRBD2 (6 bases). CDR3 size: 13 residues. Between the trimmed V and J ends, which lost 6 bases and 2 bases, there was a span of 10 bases. The germline gives CDR1 SNHLY, CDR2 FYNNEI. CDR3 coding DNA: TGTGCCAGCAGGGGGGACTTTCAAGAGACCCAGTACTTC. Translation gives CASRGDFQETQYF. The full variable domain, rest sourced from reference TRBV2 and TRBJ2-5, is EPEVTQTPSHQVTQMGQEVILRCVPISNHLYFYWYRQILGQKVEFLVSFYNNEISEKSEIFDDQFSVERPDGSNFTLKIRSTKLEDSAMYFCASRGDFQETQYFGPGTRLLVL.

The chain links TRBV29-1 to TRBJ1-1; maybe TRBD1 (6 bases). Between the trimmed V and J ends, which lost 7 bases and 2 bases, there was a span of 8 bases. This CDR3 has 11 amino acids. Looked up from germline, CDR1 is SQVTM and CDR2 is ANQGSEA. CDR3 sequence reads: CSARGNTEAFF. The CDR3 coding sequence is TGCAGCGCCAGGGGCAACACTGAAGCTTTCTTT.

The gene calls are TRBV29-1 and TRBJ2-1; 12 nucleotides line up with TRBD2. V was clipped by 5 bases and J by 6 bases; unmatched bases: 8. Germline values: CDR1 SQVTM, CDR2 ANQGSEA. The CDR3 sequence is 15 residues long. This CDR3 is CSVSGLAGLGNEQFF. Written as DNA, the CDR3 is TGCAGCGTTTCCGGACTAGCGGGATTAGGCAATGAGCAGTTCTTC.

The rearrangement joins TRBV29-1 to TRBJ1-2; possibly TRBD1 for D (6 bases). Germline loops: CDR1 SQVTM, CDR2 ANQGSEA. Between the trimmed V and J ends, which lost 3 bases and 4 bases, there was a span of 24 bases. The CDR3 totals 17 residues. The CDR3: CSVEIPSGPGASYGYTF. In DNA form, the CDR3 reads TGCAGCGTTGAGATCCCCTCAGGTCCGGGGGCGAGCTATGGCTACACCTTC.

The gene calls are TRBV6-1 and TRBJ2-2; D remains unclear. Looked up from germline, CDR1 is MNHNS and CDR2 is SASEGT. The CDR3 consists of 15 residues. Trimming stripped 2 bases from V and 3 bases from J, with 10 bases between. CDR3 loop: CASSESGSYTGELFF. In DNA, the CDR3 is TGTGCCAGCAGTGAATCCGGCTCATACACCGGGGAGCTGTTTTTT.

The chain links TRBV13 to TRBJ2-3; D call uncertain. The CDR3 is 15 residues long. Trimming shortened V by 8 bases and J by 0 bases, and 15 bases separated the two germline ends. CDR1 and CDR2 from the germline V gene are PRHDT and FYEKMQ (reference sequence). The CDR3 region has the DNA TGTGCCAGCTTAAGGTACAGAACTAGCACAGATACGCAGTATTTT. Translated, it gives CASLRYRTSTDTQYF.

A remark on this clone: This sample also contains other DNA sequences that code for the same CDR3. The chain links TRBV4-2 to TRBJ2-5; D perhaps matches TRBD1 (5 bases). This CDR3 is built from 14 residues. V was shortened by 3 bases and J by 5 bases, with 13 bases between the two germline ends. Germline lookup yields CDR1 LGHNA and CDR2 YNFKEQ. The CDR3 DNA is TGTGCCAGCAGCCAGGATGGAAGGGGCGAGACCCAGTACTTC. Residues: CASSQDGRGETQYF.

The V gene is TRBV4-2, the J gene TRBJ1-5; D not resolved. This CDR3 spans 14 amino acids. Per the germline V gene, CDR1 is LGHNA and CDR2 is YNFKEQ. Trimming left V 5 bases short and J 4 bases short, with 12 bases between. In DNA form, the CDR3 reads TGTGCCAGCAGCTCTGCAGGCGGGAATCAGCCCCAGCATTTT. This encodes CASSSAGGNQPQHF.

The chain joins TRBV7-2 to TRBJ2-1, with 7 bases that match TRBD1. Germline V gene data show CDR1 as SGHTA and CDR2 as FQGNSA. Trimming at V came to 6 bases and at J to 4 bases, leaving 15 bases not matched to a gene. The CDR3 contains 17 residues. CDR3 residues: CASSYNPGQRVYNEQFF. CDR3 sequence (DNA): TGTGCCAGCAGTTACAACCCGGGACAGCGTGTTTACAATGAGCAGTTCTTC.

The chain recombines TRBV27 with TRBJ2-3; 9 bases line up with TRBD2. V lost 5 bases, J lost 6 bases, and 12 bases stayed unmatched. In germline, CDR1 is MNHEY, CDR2 SMNVEV (reference sequence). The CDR3 has 16 residues. In nucleotides, the CDR3 is TGTGCCAGCAGTCATAAACCGGGACTAGCAATTGATACGCAGTATTTT. It encodes CASSHKPGLAIDTQYF.

As DNA, the CDR3 is TGTGCCATCAGTGAGGGACTAGCGGGAGGGCCGGTCGAAGAAGAGACCCAGTACTTC. The encoded protein is CAISEGLAGGPVEEETQYF. The V gene is TRBV10-3, the J gene TRBJ2-5, with TRBD2 identical over 15 bases. V was clipped by 2 bases and J by 3 bases; unmatched bases: 10. This CDR3 spans 19 amino acids. Per the germline V gene, CDR1 is ENHRY and CDR2 is SYGVKD.

The chain links TRBV7-2 to TRBJ2-5; D is tentatively TRBD1 or TRBD2 (7 bases each). Germline V CDR1 and CDR2: SGHTA, FQGNSA. V lost 5 bases and J lost 5, with 15 bases in between. The CDR3 has 14 amino acids. The CDR3 sequence: CASSQGGRGETQYF. In nucleotides, the CDR3 is TGTGCCAGCAGCCAGGGGGGGCGCGGTGAGACCCAGTACTTC.

J is TRBJ2-6 and V is TRBV28, with 11 nucleotides matching TRBD2. The CDR3 has 18 amino acids. Losses at the gene ends were 4 bases for V and 5 bases for J; bases not matched to a gene: 10. From germline, CDR1 is MDHEN and CDR2 SYDVKM. The CDR3 sequence: CASSSLGLAGGRANVLTF. In nucleotides, the CDR3 is TGTGCCAGCAGTTCCCTTGGGCTAGCGGGGGGACGGGCCAACGTCCTGACTTTC.

Here the CDR3 reads CASSGLLGGRGYTF. CDR3 sequence (DNA): TGTGCCAGCAGTGGGCTTTTGGGAGGGCGCGGCTACACCTTC. The chain combines TRBV2 with TRBJ1-2, with D unclear. Germline CDR1 reads SNHLY; CDR2 reads FYNNEI. The CDR3 is 14 amino acids. The V and J ends lost 4 bases and 8 bases respectively, with 17 bases between them.

CDR3 loop: CAWSVRSSGNTIYF. The CDR3, as DNA: TGTGCCTGGAGTGTACGGAGCTCTGGAAACACCATATATTTT. The chain is built from TRBV30 and TRBJ1-3; no reliable D call. The germline CDR1 and CDR2 sequences are GTSNPN and SVGIG (reference sequence). CDR3 length equals 14 residues. V shed 0 bases and J shed 0 bases, with 6 bases lying between them.

This chain links TRBV28 with TRBJ1-1; 7 nucleotides agree with TRBD1. CDR3 length: 13 amino acids. CDR1 and CDR2 (germline): MDHEN, SYDVKM. J gave up 4 bases and V 3 bases, and 2 bases lay outside the gene matches. Written as DNA, the CDR3 is TGTGCCAGCAGTTTCGAGGGGGCCACTGAAGCTTTCTTT. Amino acid sequence: CASSFEGATEAFF. Supplemented by reference TRBV28 and TRBJ1-1, the full variable domain reads DVKVTQSSRYLVKRTGEKVFLECVQDMDHENMFWYRQDPGLGLRLIYFSYDVKMKEKGDIPEGYSVSREKKERFSLILESASTNQTSMYLCASSFEGATEAFFGQGTRLTVV.

The chain employs TRBV7-2 and TRBJ2-7, with 8 nucleotides matching TRBD2. The CDR3 has 15 residues. Losses at the gene ends were 6 bases for V and 0 bases for J; bases not matched to a gene: 7. Germline V gene lookup returns CDR1 SGHTA and CDR2 FQGNSA. This chain's CDR3 is CASRKAGDPSYEQYF. CDR3 coding DNA: TGTGCCAGCAGAAAAGCGGGGGACCCCTCCTACGAGCAGTACTTC.

A word on this clone: Mismatch with germline at one junction end may stem from a read error. This sequence joins TRBV28 and TRBJ1-2; TRBD1 might be the D (5 bases). The CDR3 contains 13 residues. Germline lookup yields CDR1 MDHEN and CDR2 SYDVKM. CDR3 loop: CASSLTGQGVLSF. The CDR3 coding sequence is TGTGCCAGCAGTTTAACCGGCCAGGGCGTGCTTTCCTTC.

The J gene is TRBJ1-3, the V gene TRBV5-4; the D gene is possibly TRBD1 (6 bases). Germline CDR1 reads SGHNT; CDR2 reads YYREEE (reference sequence). The V and J ends lost 2 bases and 0 bases respectively, with 12 bases between them. CDR3 length equals 16 residues. Here the CDR3 reads CASSFRGGSSGNTIYF. The CDR3 bases are TGTGCCAGCAGCTTCCGGGGGGGCAGCTCTGGAAACACCATATATTTT.

This chain uses TRBV13 with TRBJ1-1; the D gene is possibly TRBD1 (6 bases). With 5 bases removed from V and 3 bases from J, the gap between germline ends came to 16 bases. The CDR3 sequence is 15 residues long. From germline, CDR1 is PRHDT and CDR2 FYEKMQ (reference sequence). CDR3: CASSIQQGWYTEAFF. CDR3 nucleotides: TGTGCCAGCAGCATCCAACAGGGTTGGTACACTGAAGCTTTCTTT.